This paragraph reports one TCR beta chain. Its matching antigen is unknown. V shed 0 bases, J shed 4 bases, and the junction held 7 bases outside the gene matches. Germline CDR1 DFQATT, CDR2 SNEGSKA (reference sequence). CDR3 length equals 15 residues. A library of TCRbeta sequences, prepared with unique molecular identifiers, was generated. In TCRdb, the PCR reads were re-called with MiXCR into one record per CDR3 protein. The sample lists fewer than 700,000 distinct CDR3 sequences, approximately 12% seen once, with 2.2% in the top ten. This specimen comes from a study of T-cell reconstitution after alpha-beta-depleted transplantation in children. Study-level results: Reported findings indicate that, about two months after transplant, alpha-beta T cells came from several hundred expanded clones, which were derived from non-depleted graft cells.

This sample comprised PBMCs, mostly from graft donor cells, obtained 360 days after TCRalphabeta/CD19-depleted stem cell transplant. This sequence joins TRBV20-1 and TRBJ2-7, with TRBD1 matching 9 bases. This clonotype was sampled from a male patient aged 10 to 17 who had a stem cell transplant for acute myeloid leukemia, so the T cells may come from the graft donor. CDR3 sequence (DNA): TGCAGTGCTAGAGATGGGGGACAGGGCCTATACGAGCAGTACTTC. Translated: CSARDGGQGLYEQYF.